This record covers a single T cell receptor (beta chain). CDR3 length: 16 residues. V shed 1 base and J shed 1 base, with 8 bases lying between them. CDR1 and CDR2 (germline): SEHNR, FQNEAQ (reference sequence). The record originates from a study of regulatory T cells in long-lasting Graves disease. With iRepertoire HTBI primers and Arm-PCR of CDR3 regions, TCR beta libraries were built. TCRdb reprocessed the multiplex PCR reads with MiXCR, giving one entry per CDR3 protein. Here the sample spans roughly 530,000 distinct CDR3 sequences, about 16% being singletons. Sample time point: newly diagnosed GD, antithyroid drugs for less than 3 months. PBMCs were the source of the RNA used for TCR sequencing. A further study also used this sample, focusing on T cells in Graves' hyperthyroidism and ophthalmopathy. From that second work: HTBI primers were used for first-round RT-PCR of the TCR CDR3. The majority of expanded thyroid clonotypes above 0.001 also appeared in blood.

Material: peripheral blood mononuclear cells (PBMCs), obtained at new diagnosis, from a patient treated with antithyroid drugs. The J gene is TRBJ2-6, the V gene TRBV7-9; D is possibly TRBD1 (6 bases). The TCR sequence derives from a woman aged 35 to 59 with Graves disease. The CDR3 spells CASSLDRVSGANVLTF. The CDR3 DNA reads as TGTGCCAGCAGCTTAGACAGGGTATCTGGGGCCAACGTCCTGACTTTC.